These 10 T cell receptor beta chains were sequenced from one sample in a study of patients and donors after allogeneic stem cell transplantation. TCRdb called the RT-PCR reads again in MiXCR, with one record for every CDR3 protein. The table lists 800,000 to 1,000,000 distinct CDR3 sequences, more than 15% of them singletons. Sequenced input: blood, either unsorted or a sorted T cell fraction (not recorded which). Source of these receptors: a human donor who was either an allogeneic HSCT recipient or a stem cell or donor lymphocyte infusion donor (not recorded which). It is not recorded whose cells these are; they may come from a transplant donor.

The chain has TRBV11-1 and TRBJ2-7; the match to TRBD2 covers 9 bases. The CDR3 is 14 residues long. V was clipped by 4 bases and J by 2 bases; unmatched bases: 3. Germline CDR1 is SGHAT and CDR2 is FQDESV (reference sequence). The CDR3 spells CASSSRLAAYEQYF. CDR3 nucleotide sequence: TGTGCCAGCAGCTCCAGACTAGCGGCCTACGAGCAGTACTTC.

This chain joins TRBV7-2 and TRBJ2-7; D call uncertain. Trimming pared 5 bases from V and 3 bases from J, leaving 14 bases between. From germline, CDR1 is SGHTA and CDR2 FQGNSA. This CDR3 has 14 amino acids. This CDR3 is CASSPALDYYEQYF. CDR3 in DNA: TGTGCCAGCAGCCCGGCACTGGATTACTACGAGCAGTACTTC.

This clonotype was observed a few times. The genes are TRBV11-2 and TRBJ2-5; D not certain. Trimming took off 5 bases at V and 4 bases at J, with 5 bases between the two ends. Germline V gives CDR1 SGHAT, CDR2 FQNNGV. The CDR3 loop spans 11 amino acids. CDR3 in amino acids: CASSNGETQYF. The CDR3 nucleotides read TGTGCCAGCAGCAATGGAGAGACCCAGTACTTC. The complete variable domain, with remaining parts taken from reference TRBV11-2 and TRBJ2-5, reads EAGVAQSPRYKIIEKRQSVAFWCNPISGHATLYWYQQILGQGPKLLIQFQNNGVVDDSQLPKDRFSAERLKGVDSTLKIQPAKLEDSAVYLCASSNGETQYFGPGTRLLVL.

This clonotype was observed a handful of times. V gene TRBV20-1 combines with J gene TRBJ1-1; 7 positions agree with TRBD1. This CDR3 has 13 amino acids. CDR1 DFQATT and CDR2 SNEGSKA come from the germline V gene (reference sequence). V trimming: 2 bases; J trimming: 7 bases; junction bases outside the gene matches: 7. The CDR3 here is CSARPTGVGEAFF. In DNA, the CDR3 is TGCAGTGCTAGACCTACAGGGGTGGGTGAAGCTTTCTTT.

J is TRBJ2-7 and V is TRBV19; 8 bases line up with TRBD2. The germline V gene has CDR1 LNHDA and CDR2 SQIVND (reference sequence). V shed 5 bases, J shed 3 bases, and the junction held 6 bases outside the gene matches. The CDR3 is 14 amino acids. The CDR3 DNA reads TGTGCCAGTAGTTCGGGACTAGGGGGCTACGAGCAGTACTTC. Translation: CASSSGLGGYEQYF.

The J gene is TRBJ2-2, the V gene TRBV7-3; D possibly corresponds to TRBD1 (5 bases). The V end lost 5 bases, the J end lost 4 bases, and 20 bases lay between the germline ends. Germline CDR1 SGHTA, CDR2 FQGTGA. This CDR3 region has 17 residues. The CDR3 spells CASSPTDRPFPTGELFF. The CDR3 DNA sequence: TGTGCCAGCAGCCCGACAGACCGACCTTTCCCCACCGGGGAGCTGTTTTTT.

As concerns this clonotype: The junction departs from the called germline gene at one end, perhaps through a read error. The rearrangement uses TRBV7-7 and TRBJ1-4; 9 nucleotides line up with TRBD1. Germline V gene data show CDR1 as SSHAT and CDR2 as FNYEAQ (reference sequence). This CDR3 comprises 16 residues. CDR3 sequence (DNA): TGTGCTAGCAGCTCCGGGACAGGGCCCCCGCGGGAAAAACTGTTTTTT. This codes for CASSSGTGPPREKLFF.

This clonotype was detected a few times. The rearrangement joins TRBV6-2 or TRBV6-3 to TRBJ1-4; 7 nucleotides line up with TRBD1. Germline CDR1 MNHEY, CDR2 SVGEGT. The V gene end was trimmed by 4 bases and the J gene end by 0 bases; junction bases not matched to a gene: 5. This CDR3 has 16 amino acids. This chain's CDR3 is CASSSGQFATNEKLFF. The CDR3 DNA sequence: TGTGCCAGCAGTTCGGGACAGTTTGCAACTAATGAAAAACTGTTTTTT.

This clonotype was picked up a small number of times. The rearrangement links TRBV12-3 or TRBV12-4 to TRBJ2-7; D is possibly TRBD2 (6 bases). This CDR3 contains 14 residues. Trimming pared 5 bases from V and 2 bases from J, leaving 13 bases between. CDR3 nucleotide sequence: TGTGCCAGCAGTCCCCAAGGAGGGACCTACGAGCAGTACTTC. Its translation is CASSPQGGTYEQYF.

There are a few counts of this clonotype. The chain combines TRBV11-2 with TRBJ1-1; 11 bases are shared with TRBD1. The CDR3 has 14 amino acids. Per germline, CDR1 SGHAT and CDR2 FQNNGV. V was pared by 5 bases and J by 4 bases, with 3 bases of the junction left unmatched. CDR3 region: CASSKGTGGTEAFF. CDR3 nucleotides: TGTGCCAGCAGCAAAGGGACAGGGGGCACTGAAGCTTTCTTT.